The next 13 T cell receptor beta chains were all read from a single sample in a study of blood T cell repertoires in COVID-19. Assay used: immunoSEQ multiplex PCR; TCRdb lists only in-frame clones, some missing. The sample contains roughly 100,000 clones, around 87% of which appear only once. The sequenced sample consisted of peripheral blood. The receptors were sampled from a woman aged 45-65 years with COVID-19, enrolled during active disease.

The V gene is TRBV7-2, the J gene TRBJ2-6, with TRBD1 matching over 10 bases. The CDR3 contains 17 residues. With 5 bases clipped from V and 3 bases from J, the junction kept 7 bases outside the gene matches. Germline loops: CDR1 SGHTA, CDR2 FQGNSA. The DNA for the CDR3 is TGTGCCAGCAGCCAGACAGGGGGCAAGGGTGGGGCCAACGTCCTGACTTTC. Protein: CASSQTGGKGGANVLTF.

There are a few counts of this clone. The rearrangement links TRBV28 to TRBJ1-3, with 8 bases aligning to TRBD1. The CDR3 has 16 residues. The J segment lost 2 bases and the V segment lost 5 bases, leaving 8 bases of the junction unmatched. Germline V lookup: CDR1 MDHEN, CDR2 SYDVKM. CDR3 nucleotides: TGTGCCAGCAGTCGATTCGACAGGGGTGCTGGAAACACCATATATTTT. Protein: CASSRFDRGAGNTIYF. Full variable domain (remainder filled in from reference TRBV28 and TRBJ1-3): DVKVTQSSRYLVKRTGEKVFLECVQDMDHENMFWYRQDPGLGLRLIYFSYDVKMKEKGDIPEGYSVSREKKERFSLILESASTNQTSMYLCASSRFDRGAGNTIYFGEGSWLTVV.

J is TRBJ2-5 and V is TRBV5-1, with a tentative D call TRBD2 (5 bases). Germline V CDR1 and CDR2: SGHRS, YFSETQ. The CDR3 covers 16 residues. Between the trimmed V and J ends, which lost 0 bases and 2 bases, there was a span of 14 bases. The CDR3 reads CASSLGLNFRQETQYF. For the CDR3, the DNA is TGCGCCAGCAGCTTGGGACTAAACTTCAGACAAGAGACCCAGTACTTC. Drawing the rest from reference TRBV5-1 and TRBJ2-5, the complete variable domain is KAGVTQTPRYLIKTRGQQVTLSCSPISGHRSVSWYQQTPGQGLQFLFEYFSETQRNKGNFPGRFSGRQFSNSRSEMNVSTLELGDSALYLCASSLGLNFRQETQYFGPGTRLLVL.

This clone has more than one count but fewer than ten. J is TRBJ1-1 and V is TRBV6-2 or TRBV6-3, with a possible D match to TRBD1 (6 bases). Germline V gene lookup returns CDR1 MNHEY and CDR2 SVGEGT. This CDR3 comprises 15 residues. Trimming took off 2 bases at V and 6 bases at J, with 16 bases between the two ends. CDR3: CASSYVFGRTAEAFF. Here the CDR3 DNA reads TGTGCCAGCAGTTACGTCTTTGGACGGACAGCTGAAGCTTTCTTT.

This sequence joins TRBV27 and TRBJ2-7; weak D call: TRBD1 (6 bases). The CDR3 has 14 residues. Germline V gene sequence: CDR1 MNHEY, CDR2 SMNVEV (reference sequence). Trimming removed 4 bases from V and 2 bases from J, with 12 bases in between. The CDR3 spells CASSSQGYPYEQYF. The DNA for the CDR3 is TGTGCCAGCAGTTCACAGGGATATCCCTACGAGCAGTACTTC.

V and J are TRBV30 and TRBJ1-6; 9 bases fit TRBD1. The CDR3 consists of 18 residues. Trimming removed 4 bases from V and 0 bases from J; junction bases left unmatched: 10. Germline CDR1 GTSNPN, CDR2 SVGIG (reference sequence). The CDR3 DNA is TGTGCCTGGAAAACCCGGACAGGGGTTAGCTCCTATAATTCACCCCTCCACTTT. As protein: CAWKTRTGVSSYNSPLHF.

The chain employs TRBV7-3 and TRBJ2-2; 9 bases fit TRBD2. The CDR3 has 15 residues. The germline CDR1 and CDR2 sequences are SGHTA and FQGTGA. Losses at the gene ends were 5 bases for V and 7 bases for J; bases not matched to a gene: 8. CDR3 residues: CASSPSGTSFGELFF. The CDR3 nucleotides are TGTGCCAGCAGCCCCTCCGGGACTAGCTTCGGGGAGCTGTTTTTT.

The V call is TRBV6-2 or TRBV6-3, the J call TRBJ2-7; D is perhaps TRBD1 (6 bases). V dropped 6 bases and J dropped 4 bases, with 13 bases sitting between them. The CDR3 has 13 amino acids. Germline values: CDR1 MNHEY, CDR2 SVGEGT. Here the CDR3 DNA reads TGTGCCAGCAGCCGGGACACCCTTTACGAGCAGTACTTC. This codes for CASSRDTLYEQYF.

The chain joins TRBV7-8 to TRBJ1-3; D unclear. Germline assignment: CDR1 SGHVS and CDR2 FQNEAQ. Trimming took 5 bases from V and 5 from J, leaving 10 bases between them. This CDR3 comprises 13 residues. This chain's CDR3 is CASSTSPRNTIYF. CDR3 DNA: TGTGCCAGCAGCACTTCCCCACGAAACACCATATATTTT.

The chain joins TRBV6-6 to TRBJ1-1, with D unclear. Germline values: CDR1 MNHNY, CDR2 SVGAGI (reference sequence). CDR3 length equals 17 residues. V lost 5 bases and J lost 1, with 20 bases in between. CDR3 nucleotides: TGTGCCAGCAGTCAGCTTTGGGCAGATCCCTCGAACACTGAAGCTTTCTTT. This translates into CASSQLWADPSNTEAFF.

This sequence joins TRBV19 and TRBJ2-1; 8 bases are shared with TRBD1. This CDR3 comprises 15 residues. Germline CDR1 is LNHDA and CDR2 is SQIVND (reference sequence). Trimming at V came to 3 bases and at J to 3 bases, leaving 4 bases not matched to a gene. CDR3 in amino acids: CASSMGDRNYNEQFF. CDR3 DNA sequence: TGTGCCAGTAGTATGGGGGACAGGAACTACAATGAGCAGTTCTTC.

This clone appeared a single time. CDR3 in DNA: TGTGCCAGCAGCTTGGCGGGGGGCGGAAACACCATATATTTT. It codes for CASSLAGGGNTIYF. This chain links TRBV5-4 with TRBJ1-3; D might be TRBD1 (6 bases). The V gene lost 0 bases and the J gene lost 4 bases, with 8 bases spanning the gap. This CDR3 has 14 residues. Germline loops: CDR1 SGHNT, CDR2 YYREEE (reference sequence). The variable domain in full, with the rest retrieved from reference TRBV5-4 and TRBJ1-3, is ETGVTQSPTHLIKTRGQQVTLRCSSQSGHNTVSWYQQALGQGPQFIFQYYREEENGRGNFPPRFSGLQFPNYSSELNVNALELDDSALYLCASSLAGGGNTIYFGEGSWLTVV.

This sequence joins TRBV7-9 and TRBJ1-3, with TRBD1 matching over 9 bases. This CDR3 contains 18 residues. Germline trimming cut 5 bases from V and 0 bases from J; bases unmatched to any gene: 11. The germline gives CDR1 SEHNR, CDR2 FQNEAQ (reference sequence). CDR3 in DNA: TGTGCCAGCAGCGACCCGGGACAGGGTCGTATCTCTGGAAACACCATATATTTT. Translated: CASSDPGQGRISGNTIYF. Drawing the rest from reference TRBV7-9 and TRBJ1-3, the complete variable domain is DTGVSQNPRHKITKRGQNVTFRCDPISEHNRLYWYRQTLGQGPEFLTYFQNEAQLEKSRLLSDRFSAERPKGSFSTLEIQRTEQGDSAMYLCASSDPGQGRISGNTIYFGEGSWLTVV.